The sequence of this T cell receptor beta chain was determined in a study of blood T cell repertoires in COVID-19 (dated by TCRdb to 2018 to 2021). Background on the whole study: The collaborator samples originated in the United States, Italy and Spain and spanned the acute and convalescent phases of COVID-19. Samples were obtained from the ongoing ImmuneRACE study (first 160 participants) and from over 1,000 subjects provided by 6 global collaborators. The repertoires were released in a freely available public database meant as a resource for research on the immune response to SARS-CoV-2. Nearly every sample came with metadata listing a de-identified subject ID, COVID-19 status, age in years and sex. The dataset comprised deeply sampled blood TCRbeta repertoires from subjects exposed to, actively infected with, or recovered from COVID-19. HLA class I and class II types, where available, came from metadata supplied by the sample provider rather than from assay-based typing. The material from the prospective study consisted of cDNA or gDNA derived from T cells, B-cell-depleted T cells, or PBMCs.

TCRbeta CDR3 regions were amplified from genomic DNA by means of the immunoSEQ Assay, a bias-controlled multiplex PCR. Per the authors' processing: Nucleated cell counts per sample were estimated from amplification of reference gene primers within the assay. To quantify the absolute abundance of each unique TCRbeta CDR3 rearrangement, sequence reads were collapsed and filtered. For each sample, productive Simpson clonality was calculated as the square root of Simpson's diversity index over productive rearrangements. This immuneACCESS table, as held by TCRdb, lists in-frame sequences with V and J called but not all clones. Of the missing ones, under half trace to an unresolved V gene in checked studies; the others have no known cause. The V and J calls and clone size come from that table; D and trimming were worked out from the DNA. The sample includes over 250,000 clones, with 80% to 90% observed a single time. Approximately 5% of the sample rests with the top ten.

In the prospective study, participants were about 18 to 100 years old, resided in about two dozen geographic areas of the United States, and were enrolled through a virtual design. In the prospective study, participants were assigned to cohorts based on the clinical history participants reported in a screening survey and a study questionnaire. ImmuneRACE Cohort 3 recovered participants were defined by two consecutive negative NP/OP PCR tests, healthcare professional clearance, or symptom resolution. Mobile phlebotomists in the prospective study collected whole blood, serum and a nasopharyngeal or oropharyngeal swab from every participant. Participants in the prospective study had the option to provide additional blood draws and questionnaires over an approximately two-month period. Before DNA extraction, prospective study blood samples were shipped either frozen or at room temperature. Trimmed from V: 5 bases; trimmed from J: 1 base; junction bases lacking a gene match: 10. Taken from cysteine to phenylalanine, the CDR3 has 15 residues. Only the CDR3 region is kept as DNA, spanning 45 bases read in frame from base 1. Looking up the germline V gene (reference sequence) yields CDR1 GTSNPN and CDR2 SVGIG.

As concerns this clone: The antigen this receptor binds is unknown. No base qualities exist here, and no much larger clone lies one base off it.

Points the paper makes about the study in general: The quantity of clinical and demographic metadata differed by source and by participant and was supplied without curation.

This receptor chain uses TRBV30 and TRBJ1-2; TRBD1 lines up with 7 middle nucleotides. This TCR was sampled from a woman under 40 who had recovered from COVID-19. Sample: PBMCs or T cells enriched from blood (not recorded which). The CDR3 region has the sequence CAWYYPGQHNYGYTF. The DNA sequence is TGTGCCTGGTATTACCCGGGACAGCATAACTATGGCTACACCTTC.